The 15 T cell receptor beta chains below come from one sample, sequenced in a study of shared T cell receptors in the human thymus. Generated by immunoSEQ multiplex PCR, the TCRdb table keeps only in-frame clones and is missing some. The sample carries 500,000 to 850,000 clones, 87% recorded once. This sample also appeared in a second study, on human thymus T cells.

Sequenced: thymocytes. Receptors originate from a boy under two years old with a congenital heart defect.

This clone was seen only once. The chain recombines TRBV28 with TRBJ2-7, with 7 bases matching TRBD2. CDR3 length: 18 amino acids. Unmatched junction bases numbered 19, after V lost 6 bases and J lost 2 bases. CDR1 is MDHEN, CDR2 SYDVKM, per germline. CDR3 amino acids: CASSLPPLRSGETYEQYF. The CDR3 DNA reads TGTGCCAGCAGCCTACCACCCCTTAGGAGCGGGGAAACCTACGAGCAGTACTTC.

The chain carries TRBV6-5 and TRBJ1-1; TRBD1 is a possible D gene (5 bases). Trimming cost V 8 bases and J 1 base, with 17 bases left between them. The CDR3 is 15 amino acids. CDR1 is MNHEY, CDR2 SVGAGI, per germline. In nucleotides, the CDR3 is TGTGCCAGCTCGCGACGGCGGGACCGGAACACTGAAGCTTTCTTT. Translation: CASSRRRDRNTEAFF.

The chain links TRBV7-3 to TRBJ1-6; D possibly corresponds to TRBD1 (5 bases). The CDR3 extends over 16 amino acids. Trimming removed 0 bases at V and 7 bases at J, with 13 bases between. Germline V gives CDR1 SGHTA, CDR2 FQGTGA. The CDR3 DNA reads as TGTGCCAGCAGCTTAACGGGGGGGTTTGGGAATTCACCCCTCCACTTT. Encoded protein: CASSLTGGFGNSPLHF.

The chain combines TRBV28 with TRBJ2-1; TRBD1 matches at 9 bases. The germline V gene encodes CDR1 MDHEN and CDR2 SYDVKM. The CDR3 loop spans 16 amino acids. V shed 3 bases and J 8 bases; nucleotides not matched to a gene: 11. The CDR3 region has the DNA TGTGCCAGCAGTTTGGGTCGGACAGGGGTATACGATGAGCAGTTCTTC. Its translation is CASSLGRTGVYDEQFF.

The CDR3 spells CASSPGDRGLGETEAFF. The CDR3, as DNA: TGTGCCAGCAGCCCGGGGGACAGGGGGCTTGGTGAGACTGAAGCTTTCTTT. The chain employs TRBV7-9 and TRBJ1-1, with 12 nucleotides matching TRBD1. Germline V gives CDR1 SEHNR, CDR2 FQNEAQ (reference sequence). The CDR3 runs to 17 residues. The V and J ends lost 5 bases and 5 bases, in that order; junction bases with no gene match: 12.

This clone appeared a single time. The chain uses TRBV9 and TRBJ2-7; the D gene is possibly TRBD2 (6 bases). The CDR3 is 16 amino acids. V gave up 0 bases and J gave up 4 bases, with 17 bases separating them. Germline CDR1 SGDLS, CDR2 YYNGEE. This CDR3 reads CASSVEAVAGTYEQYF. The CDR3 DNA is TGTGCCAGCAGCGTAGAAGCTGTCGCGGGGACTTACGAGCAGTACTTC. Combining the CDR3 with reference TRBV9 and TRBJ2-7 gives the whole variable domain DSGVTQTPKHLITATGQRVTLRCSPRSGDLSVYWYQQSLDQGLQFLIQYYNGEERAKGNILERFSAQQFPDLHSELNLSSLELGDSALYFCASSVEAVAGTYEQYFGPGTRLTVT.

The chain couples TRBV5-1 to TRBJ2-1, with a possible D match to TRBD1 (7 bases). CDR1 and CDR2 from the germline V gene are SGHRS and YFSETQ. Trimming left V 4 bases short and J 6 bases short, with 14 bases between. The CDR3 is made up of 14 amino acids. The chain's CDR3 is CASSPGQEGNEQFF. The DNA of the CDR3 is TGCGCCAGCAGCCCCGGACAGGAGGGCAATGAGCAGTTCTTC.

The CDR3 DNA reads as TGTGCCAGCAGCTTGTCGGAGGCGAACACTGAAGCTTTCTTT. This gives the protein CASSLSEANTEAFF. The genes are TRBV5-6 and TRBJ1-1; no firm D call. The CDR3 length is 14 residues. Trimming took 1 base from V and 1 from J, leaving 8 bases between them. Germline CDR1 SGHDT, CDR2 YYEEEE. The variable domain in full, with the rest retrieved from reference TRBV5-6 and TRBJ1-1, is DAGVTQSPTHLIKTRGQQVTLRCSPKSGHDTVSWYQQALGQGPQFIFQYYEEEERQRGNFPDRFSGHQFPNYSSELNVNALLLGDSALYLCASSLSEANTEAFFGQGTRLTVV.

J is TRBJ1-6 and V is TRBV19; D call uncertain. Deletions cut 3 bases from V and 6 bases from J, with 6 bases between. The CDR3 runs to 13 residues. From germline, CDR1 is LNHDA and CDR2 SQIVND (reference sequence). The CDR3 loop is CASSMRFNSPLHF. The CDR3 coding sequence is TGTGCCAGTAGTATGCGGTTTAATTCACCCCTCCACTTT.

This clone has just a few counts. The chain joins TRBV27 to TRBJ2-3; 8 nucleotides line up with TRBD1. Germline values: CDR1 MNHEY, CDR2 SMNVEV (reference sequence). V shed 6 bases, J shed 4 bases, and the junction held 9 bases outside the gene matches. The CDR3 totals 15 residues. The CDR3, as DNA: TGTGCCAGCAGACCTCAGGGGGCGAGGGCAGATACGCAGTATTTT. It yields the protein CASRPQGARADTQYF.

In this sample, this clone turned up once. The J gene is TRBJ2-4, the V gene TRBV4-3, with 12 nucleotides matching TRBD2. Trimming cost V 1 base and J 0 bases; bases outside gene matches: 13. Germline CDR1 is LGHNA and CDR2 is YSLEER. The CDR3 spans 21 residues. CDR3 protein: CASSQGRLAGDGSTAKNIQYF. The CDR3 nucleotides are TGCGCCAGCAGCCAAGGGAGACTAGCGGGGGACGGATCGACAGCCAAAAACATTCAGTACTTC.

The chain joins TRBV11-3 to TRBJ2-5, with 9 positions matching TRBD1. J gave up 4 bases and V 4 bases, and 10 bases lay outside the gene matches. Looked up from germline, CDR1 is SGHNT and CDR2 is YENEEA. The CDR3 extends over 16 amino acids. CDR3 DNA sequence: TGTGCCAGCAGCTCCGGGACAGGGAGGGCGTCAGAGACCCAGTACTTC. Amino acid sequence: CASSSGTGRASETQYF.

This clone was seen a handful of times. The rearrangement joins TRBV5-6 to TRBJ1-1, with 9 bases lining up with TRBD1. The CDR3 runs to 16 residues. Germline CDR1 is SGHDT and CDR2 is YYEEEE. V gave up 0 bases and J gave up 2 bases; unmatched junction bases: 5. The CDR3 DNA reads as TGTGCCAGCAGCTTGGACAGGGGGCGAAGTAACACTGAAGCTTTCTTT. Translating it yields CASSLDRGRSNTEAFF.

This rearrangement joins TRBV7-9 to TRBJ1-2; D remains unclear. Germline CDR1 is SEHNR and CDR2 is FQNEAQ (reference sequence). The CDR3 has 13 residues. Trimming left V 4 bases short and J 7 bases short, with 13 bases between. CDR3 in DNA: TGTGCCAGCAGCTCGCAGTTGCCAACTGGCTACACCTTC. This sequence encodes CASSSQLPTGYTF.

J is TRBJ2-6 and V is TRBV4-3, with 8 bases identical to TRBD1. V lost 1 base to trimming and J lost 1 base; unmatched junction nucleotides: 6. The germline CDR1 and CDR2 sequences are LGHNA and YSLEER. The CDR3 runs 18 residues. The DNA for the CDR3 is TGCGCCAGCAGCCAAGGGTCACAGGGGGGATCTGGGGCCAACGTCCTGACTTTC. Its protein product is CASSQGSQGGSGANVLTF.